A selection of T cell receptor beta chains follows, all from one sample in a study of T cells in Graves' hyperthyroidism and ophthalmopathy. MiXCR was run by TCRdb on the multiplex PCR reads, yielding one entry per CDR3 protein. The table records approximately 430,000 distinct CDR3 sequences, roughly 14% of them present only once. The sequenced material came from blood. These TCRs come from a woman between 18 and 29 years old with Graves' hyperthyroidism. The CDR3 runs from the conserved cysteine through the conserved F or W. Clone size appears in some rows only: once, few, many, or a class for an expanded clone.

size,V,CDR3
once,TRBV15,CATSRDLGAYNYNEQFF
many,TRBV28,CASGWRNTEAFF
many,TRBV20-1,CSARGEETVVYNEQFF
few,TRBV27,CASSPPTSNIQYF
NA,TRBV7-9,CASSLVGTGGYGYTF
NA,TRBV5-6,CASSLIAGSVYNEQFF
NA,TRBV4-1,CASSQGTGGVSGTEAFF
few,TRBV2,CASSETLVVKETQYF
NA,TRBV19,CASSLGQVIKQPQHF
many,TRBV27,CASSLSWGFDEQYF
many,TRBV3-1,CASSQGTNLRDTQYF
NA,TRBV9,CASSTSYGGAPGELFF
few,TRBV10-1,CARDTGTGIYEQYF
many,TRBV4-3,CASSQDRRNYGYTF
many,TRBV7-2,CASSPRPPETQYF
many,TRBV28,CASSPNGPVYGYTF
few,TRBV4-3,CASSQVALAGGREQFF